This paragraph reports one T cell receptor (beta chain). The antigen is undetermined. These data originate in a study of cytomegalovirus exposure and HLA in healthy donors. For the study at large: A preliminary data release comprised 80 million or so unique TCRs obtained from HLA-typed donors. Researchers found that roughly 80% of about 400 genotyped donors fell within the Caucasian-associated ancestry cluster.

The CDR3 runs 16 residues. V was pared by 5 bases and J by 3 bases, with 20 bases between. Germline V gene lookup returns CDR1 LNHDA and CDR2 SQIVND (reference sequence). 60 Vbeta and 13 Jbeta primers were used in PCR. Sequencing was performed with immunoSEQ multiplex PCR; in TCRdb, only in-frame clones are kept and a portion is missing. The sample carries under 250,000 clones, over 80% recorded once. Study observations and caveats: CMV antigen specificity was confirmed in vitro for three CMV-associated chains.

What was sequenced was PBMCs. The clonotype originates from a woman aged 50 to 65 in good health and CMV-seropositive. The chain employs TRBV19 and TRBJ2-7; D possibly corresponds to TRBD2 (7 bases). The CDR3 loop reads CASSSWSGGLNYEQYF. The CDR3 DNA is TGTGCCAGTAGTTCCTGGTCGGGGGGCCTAAACTACGAGCAGTACTTC.